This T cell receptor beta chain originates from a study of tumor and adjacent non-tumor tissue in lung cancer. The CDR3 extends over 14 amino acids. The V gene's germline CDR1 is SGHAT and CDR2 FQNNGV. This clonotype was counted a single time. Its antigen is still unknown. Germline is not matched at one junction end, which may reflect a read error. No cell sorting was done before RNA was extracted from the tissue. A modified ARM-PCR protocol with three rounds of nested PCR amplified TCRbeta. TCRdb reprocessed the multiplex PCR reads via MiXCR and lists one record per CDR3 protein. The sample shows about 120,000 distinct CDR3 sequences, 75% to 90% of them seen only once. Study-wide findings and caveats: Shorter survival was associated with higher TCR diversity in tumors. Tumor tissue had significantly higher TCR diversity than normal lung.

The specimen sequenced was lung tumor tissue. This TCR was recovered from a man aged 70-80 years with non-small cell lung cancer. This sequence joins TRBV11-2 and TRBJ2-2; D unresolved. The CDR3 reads CANSLGSQSRELFF. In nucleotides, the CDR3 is TGTGCCAACAGCCTGGGCAGTCAGTCCAGGGAGCTGTTTTTT.